Following are 16 T cell receptor beta chains from one sample sequenced in a study of T cells in Graves' hyperthyroidism and ophthalmopathy. Amplification yielded TCR beta CDR3 regions, with RNA transcripts as the source. Initially, a first-round RT-PCR of the TCR CDR3 employed the HTBI primer set. Each CDR3 protein is one row after TCRdb ran MiXCR on the multiplex PCR reads. Of under 700,000 distinct CDR3 sequences listed, over 15% are singletons. The source material was blood. These receptors all stem from a woman younger than 35 with Graves' hyperthyroidism.

The gene calls are TRBV12-3 or TRBV12-4 and TRBJ2-1; 12 bases map to TRBD2. Germline trimming cut 1 base from V and 0 bases from J; bases unmatched to any gene: 7. The CDR3 runs to 19 residues. This chain's CDR3 is CASSLGPLAGGNSYNEQFF. The DNA for the CDR3 is TGTGCCAGCAGTTTAGGTCCGCTAGCGGGAGGGAACTCCTACAATGAGCAGTTCTTC.

There are a few counts of this clonotype. The chain is built from TRBV4-3 and TRBJ1-2, with D tentatively TRBD1 (5 bases). The V end lost 3 bases, the J end lost 7 bases, and 21 bases lay between the germline ends. CDR3 length: 16 residues. The germline V gene has CDR1 LGHNA and CDR2 YSLEER. This chain's CDR3 is CASSQGPQGLLGGYTF. Written as DNA, the CDR3 is TGCGCCAGCAGCCAGGGTCCCCAGGGACTCTTAGGTGGCTACACCTTC.

This clonotype was counted ten times or more. V gene TRBV5-1 combines with J gene TRBJ2-3; the match to TRBD2 covers 10 bases. V was clipped by 4 bases and J by 2 bases; unmatched bases: 4. The germline CDR1 and CDR2 sequences are SGHRS and YFSETQ. The CDR3 extends over 15 amino acids. The CDR3 loop is CASSRSGGATDTQYF. In DNA, the CDR3 is TGCGCCAGCAGCAGGAGCGGGGGGGCCACAGATACGCAGTATTTT.

The chain couples TRBV20-1 to TRBJ2-7, with 9 nucleotides matching TRBD2. The CDR3 sequence is 14 residues long. Losses at the gene ends were 6 bases for V and 0 bases for J; bases not matched to a gene: 6. Germline CDR1 DFQATT, CDR2 SNEGSKA (reference sequence). CDR3 in amino acids: CSAQVTSGSYEQYF. The CDR3 nucleotides are TGCAGTGCCCAGGTGACTAGCGGCTCCTACGAGCAGTACTTC.

This clonotype has a count of ten or more. The J gene is TRBJ1-1, the V gene TRBV10-3; D is uncertain. CDR3 length: 12 amino acids. Germline CDR1 reads ENHRY; CDR2 reads SYGVKD. V was shortened by 10 bases and J by 1 base, with 10 bases between the two germline ends. The CDR3 bases are TGTGCCACCGCGCCTACGAACACTGAAGCTTTCTTT. It yields the protein CATAPTNTEAFF.

This clonotype was observed at least ten times. The chain uses TRBV27 and TRBJ2-7; 10 bases fit TRBD1. This CDR3 has 14 residues. From germline, CDR1 is MNHEY and CDR2 SMNVEV (reference sequence). Trimming removed 6 bases from V and 3 bases from J; junction bases left unmatched: 5. CDR3 sequence: CASRRQGAGYEQYF. Written as DNA, the CDR3 is TGTGCCAGCAGAAGACAGGGGGCGGGCTACGAGCAGTACTTC.

This clonotype has just a few counts. The V and J genes are TRBV10-3 and TRBJ2-1; no firm D call. Deletions cut 10 bases from V and 0 bases from J, with 13 bases between. The germline gives CDR1 ENHRY, CDR2 SYGVKD. This CDR3 contains 14 residues. The CDR3 is CATMDPRSYNEQFF. CDR3 in DNA: TGTGCCACAATGGACCCTCGCTCCTACAATGAGCAGTTCTTC.

This clonotype was recorded a few times. The rearrangement joins TRBV3-1 to TRBJ2-1, with TRBD2 as a possible D gene (6 bases). Germline-derived CDR1 and CDR2 are LGHDT and YNNKEL (reference sequence). CDR3 length: 16 residues. The V gene lost 3 bases and the J gene lost 0 bases, with 12 bases spanning the gap. CDR3 DNA sequence: TGTGCCAGCAGCCACATCGGGACTCGCTCCTACAATGAGCAGTTCTTC. The encoded protein is CASSHIGTRSYNEQFF.

This clonotype has only a few counts. This chain links TRBV6-1 with TRBJ1-1; tentatively, D is TRBD1 (6 bases). Trimming left V 2 bases short and J 0 bases short, with 10 bases between. CDR3 length: 15 amino acids. Per the germline V gene, CDR1 is MNHNS and CDR2 is SASEGT. CDR3 bases: TGTGCCAGCAGTGAACCGGGGGCTCTGAACACTGAAGCTTTCTTT. Residues: CASSEPGALNTEAFF.

This clonotype has ten or more counts. This chain joins TRBV11-3 and TRBJ2-1; TRBD1 is a possible D gene (6 bases). The CDR3 sequence is 16 residues long. The V and J ends lost 4 bases and 6 bases respectively, with 19 bases between them. Germline loops: CDR1 SGHNT, CDR2 YENEEA. Here the CDR3 reads CASSSRPTGWVNEQFF. The CDR3 region has the DNA TGTGCCAGCAGCTCCCGACCCACAGGGTGGGTCAATGAGCAGTTCTTC.

This chain uses TRBV10-3 with TRBJ1-1; 10 bases fit TRBD1. Per germline, CDR1 ENHRY and CDR2 SYGVKD. J gave up 0 bases and V 3 bases, and 10 bases lay outside the gene matches. This CDR3 is 18 amino acids long. The CDR3: CAISDPTGGQDLNTEAFF. The CDR3 DNA is TGTGCCATCAGTGATCCGACAGGGGGCCAGGACTTGAACACTGAAGCTTTCTTT.

About this clonotype itself: This is likely an artifact of a read error, given a far larger clone one base away. The missing conserved phenylalanine or tryptophan at the end of this CDR3 makes a read error likely. The V gene is TRBV12-3 or TRBV12-4, the J gene TRBJ2-6; D not certain. This CDR3 has 13 amino acids. V was pared by 4 bases and J by 0 bases, with 1 base between. CDR3: CASSSSGANVLTL. CDR3 DNA sequence: TGTGCCAGCAGTTCCTCTGGGGCCAACGTCCTGACTCTC.

This clonotype was seen a few times. The V and J genes are TRBV20-1 and TRBJ2-1; TRBD2 matches 10 bases. The CDR3 has 16 residues. Germline CDR1 DFQATT, CDR2 SNEGSKA (reference sequence). V lost 4 bases, J lost 1 base, and 7 bases stayed unmatched. CDR3 region: CSAKNLAGASYNEQFF. For the CDR3, the DNA is TGCAGTGCTAAAAACCTAGCGGGAGCATCCTACAATGAGCAGTTCTTC.

Only a few counts were recorded for this clonotype. The gene calls are TRBV5-1 and TRBJ2-5; D perhaps matches TRBD1 (6 bases). Germline V gene sequence: CDR1 SGHRS, CDR2 YFSETQ. This CDR3 contains 15 residues. V dropped 4 bases and J dropped 3 bases, with 16 bases sitting between them. In nucleotides, the CDR3 is TGCGCCAGCAGCCCATTCACTTCAGGGGAAGAGACCCAGTACTTC. Protein: CASSPFTSGEETQYF.

In its sample, this clonotype was seen a few times. V and J are TRBV6-1 and TRBJ1-6; 9 bases are shared with TRBD1. With 0 bases clipped from V and 9 bases from J, the junction kept 9 bases outside the gene matches. CDR3 length: 17 residues. Germline CDR1 reads MNHNS; CDR2 reads SASEGT. The CDR3 loop is CASSEAYHRGLGSPLHF. The CDR3, as DNA: TGTGCCAGCAGTGAAGCTTACCACAGGGGGCTTGGTTCACCCCTCCACTTT.

This clonotype was observed a handful of times. The V call is TRBV20-1, the J call TRBJ2-1; TRBD2 agrees at 13 bases. Germline V gives CDR1 DFQATT, CDR2 SNEGSKA (reference sequence). CDR3 length: 17 amino acids. V lost 0 bases and J lost 4; bases outside the gene matches: 6. The CDR3 here is CSARERGLAGIYNEQFF. The DNA for the CDR3 is TGCAGTGCTAGAGAACGGGGACTAGCGGGGATATACAATGAGCAGTTCTTC.